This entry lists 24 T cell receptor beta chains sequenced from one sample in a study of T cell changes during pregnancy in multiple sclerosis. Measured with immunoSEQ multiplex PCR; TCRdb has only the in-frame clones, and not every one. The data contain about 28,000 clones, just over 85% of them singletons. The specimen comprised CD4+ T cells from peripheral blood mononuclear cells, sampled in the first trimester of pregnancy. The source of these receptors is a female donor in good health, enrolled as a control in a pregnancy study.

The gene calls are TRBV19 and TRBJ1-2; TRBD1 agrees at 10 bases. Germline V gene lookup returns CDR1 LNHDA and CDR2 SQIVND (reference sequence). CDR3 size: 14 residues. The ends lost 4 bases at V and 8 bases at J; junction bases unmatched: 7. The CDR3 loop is CASSTGTGAVGYTF. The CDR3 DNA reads TGTGCCAGTAGTACCGGGACAGGGGCAGTGGGCTACACCTTC.

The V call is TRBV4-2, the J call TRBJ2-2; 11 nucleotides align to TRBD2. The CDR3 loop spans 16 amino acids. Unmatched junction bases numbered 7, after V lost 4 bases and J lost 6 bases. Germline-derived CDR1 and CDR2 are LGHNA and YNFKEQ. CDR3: CASSPRLAGSSGELFF. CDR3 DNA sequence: TGTGCCAGCAGCCCCCGACTAGCGGGGAGTTCCGGGGAGCTGTTTTTT.

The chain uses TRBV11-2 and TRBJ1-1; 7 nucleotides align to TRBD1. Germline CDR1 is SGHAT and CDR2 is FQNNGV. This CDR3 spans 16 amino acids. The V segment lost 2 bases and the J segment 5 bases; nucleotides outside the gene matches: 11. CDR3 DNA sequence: TGTGCCAGCAGCTTAAAGGGGGCCATCCGAGGGACTGAAGCTTTCTTT. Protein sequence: CASSLKGAIRGTEAFF.

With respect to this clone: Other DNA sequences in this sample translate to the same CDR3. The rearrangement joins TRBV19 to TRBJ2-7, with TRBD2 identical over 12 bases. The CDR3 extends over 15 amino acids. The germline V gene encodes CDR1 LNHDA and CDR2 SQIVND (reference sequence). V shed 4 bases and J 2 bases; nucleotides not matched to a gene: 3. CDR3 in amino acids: CASSTTSGGPYEQYF. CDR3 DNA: TGTGCCAGTAGTACGACTAGCGGGGGCCCCTACGAGCAGTACTTC.

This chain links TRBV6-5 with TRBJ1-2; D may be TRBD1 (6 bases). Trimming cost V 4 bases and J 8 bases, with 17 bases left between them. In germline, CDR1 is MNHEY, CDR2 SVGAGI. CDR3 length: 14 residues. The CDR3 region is CASSSTGTRGGYTF. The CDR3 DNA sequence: TGTGCCAGCAGTTCCACTGGGACAAGGGGAGGCTACACCTTC.

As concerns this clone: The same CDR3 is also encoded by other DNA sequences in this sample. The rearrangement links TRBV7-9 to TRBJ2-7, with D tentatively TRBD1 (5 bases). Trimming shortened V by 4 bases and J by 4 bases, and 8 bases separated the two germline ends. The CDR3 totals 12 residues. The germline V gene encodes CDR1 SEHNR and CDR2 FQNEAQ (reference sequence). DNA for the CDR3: TGTGCCAGCAGCTCCCAGGGTTACGAGCAGTACTTC. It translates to CASSSQGYEQYF.

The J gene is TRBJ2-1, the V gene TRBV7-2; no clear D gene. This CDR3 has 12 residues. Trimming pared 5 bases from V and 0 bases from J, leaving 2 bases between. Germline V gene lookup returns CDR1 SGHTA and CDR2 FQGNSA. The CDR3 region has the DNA TGTGCCAGCAGCCTCTCCTACAATGAGCAGTTCTTC. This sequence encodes CASSLSYNEQFF.

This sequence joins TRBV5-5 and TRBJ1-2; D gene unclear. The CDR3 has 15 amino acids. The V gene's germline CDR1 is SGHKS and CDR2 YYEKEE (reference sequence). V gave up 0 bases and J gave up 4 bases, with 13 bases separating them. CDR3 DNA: TGTGCCAGCAGCTTGGCCGCAGGCGGGGTCTATGGCTACACCTTC. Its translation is CASSLAAGGVYGYTF.

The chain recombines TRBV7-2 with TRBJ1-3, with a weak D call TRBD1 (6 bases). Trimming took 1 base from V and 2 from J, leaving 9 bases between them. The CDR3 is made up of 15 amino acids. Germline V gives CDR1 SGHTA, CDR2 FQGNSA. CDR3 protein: CASSLVGGAGNTIYF. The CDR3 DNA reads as TGTGCCAGCAGCTTAGTAGGGGGGGCTGGAAACACCATATATTTT.

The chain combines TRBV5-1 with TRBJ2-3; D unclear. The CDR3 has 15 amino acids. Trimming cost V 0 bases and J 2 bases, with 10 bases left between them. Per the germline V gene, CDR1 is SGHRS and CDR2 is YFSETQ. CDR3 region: CASSLGAMPTDTQYF. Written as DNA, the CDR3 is TGCGCCAGCAGCTTGGGCGCCATGCCCACAGATACGCAGTATTTT.

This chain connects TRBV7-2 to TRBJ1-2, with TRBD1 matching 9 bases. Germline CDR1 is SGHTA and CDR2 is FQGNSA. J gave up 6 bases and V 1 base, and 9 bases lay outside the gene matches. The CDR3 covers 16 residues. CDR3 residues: CASSLGFLGQGNGYTF. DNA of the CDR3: TGTGCCAGCAGCTTAGGGTTTTTGGGACAGGGAAATGGCTACACCTTC.

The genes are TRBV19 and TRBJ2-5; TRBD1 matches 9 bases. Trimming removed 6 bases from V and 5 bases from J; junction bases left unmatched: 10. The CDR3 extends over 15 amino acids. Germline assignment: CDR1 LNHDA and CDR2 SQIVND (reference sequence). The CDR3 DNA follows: TGTGCCAGTAGAGATACGGGACAGGGCTGGGAGACCCAGTACTTC. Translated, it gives CASRDTGQGWETQYF. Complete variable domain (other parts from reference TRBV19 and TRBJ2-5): DGGITQSPKYLFRKEGQNVTLSCEQNLNHDAMYWYRQDPGQGLRLIYYSQIVNDFQKGDIAEGYSVSREKKESFPLTVTSAQKNPTAFYLCASRDTGQGWETQYFGPGTRLLVL.

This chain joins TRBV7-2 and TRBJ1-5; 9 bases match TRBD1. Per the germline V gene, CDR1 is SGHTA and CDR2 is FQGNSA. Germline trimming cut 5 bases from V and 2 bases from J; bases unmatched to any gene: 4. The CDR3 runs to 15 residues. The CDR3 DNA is TGTGCCAGCAGCCGGGACAGGGCGGGCAATCAGCCCCAGCATTTT. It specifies CASSRDRAGNQPQHF.

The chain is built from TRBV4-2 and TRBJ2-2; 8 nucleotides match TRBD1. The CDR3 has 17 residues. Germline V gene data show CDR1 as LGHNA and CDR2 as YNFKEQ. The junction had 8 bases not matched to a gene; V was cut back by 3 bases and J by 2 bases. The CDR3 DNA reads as TGTGCCAGCAGCCATCCCGGACAGGGAGGTAACACCGGGGAGCTGTTTTTT. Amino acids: CASSHPGQGGNTGELFF.

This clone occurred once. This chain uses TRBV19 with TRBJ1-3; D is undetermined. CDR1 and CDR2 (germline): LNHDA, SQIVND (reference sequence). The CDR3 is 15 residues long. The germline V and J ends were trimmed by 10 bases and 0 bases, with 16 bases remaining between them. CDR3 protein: CATALWAFSGNTIYF. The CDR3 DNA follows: TGTGCCACCGCGTTGTGGGCCTTCTCTGGAAACACCATATATTTT.

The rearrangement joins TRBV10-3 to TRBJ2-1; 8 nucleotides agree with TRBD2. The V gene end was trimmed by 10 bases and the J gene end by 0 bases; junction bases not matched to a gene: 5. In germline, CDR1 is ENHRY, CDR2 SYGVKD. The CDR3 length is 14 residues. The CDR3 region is CATAGGRSYNEQFF. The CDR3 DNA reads TGTGCCACTGCGGGGGGCCGCTCCTACAATGAGCAGTTCTTC.

CDR3 in amino acids: CASSHPMDTQYF. As DNA, the CDR3 is TGCGCCAGCAGCCACCCTATGGATACGCAGTATTTT. The chain joins TRBV4-1 to TRBJ2-3, with D uncertain. The CDR3 consists of 12 residues. Germline CDR1 MGHRA, CDR2 YSYEKL. V lost 3 bases, J lost 6 bases, and 7 bases lay in between.

This CDR3 reads CASSQEVMRTEAFF. Written as DNA, the CDR3 is TGCGCCAGCAGCCAAGAGGTCATGAGGACTGAAGCTTTCTTT. The chain joins TRBV4-3 to TRBJ1-1; no reliable D call. The CDR3 consists of 14 residues. Germline V lookup: CDR1 LGHNA, CDR2 YSLEER. Trimming took 0 bases from V and 5 from J, leaving 10 bases between them.

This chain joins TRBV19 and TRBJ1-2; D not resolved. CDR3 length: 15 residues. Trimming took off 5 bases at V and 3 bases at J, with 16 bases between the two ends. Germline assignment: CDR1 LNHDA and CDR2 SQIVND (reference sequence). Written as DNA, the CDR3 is TGTGCCAGTAGTGTTCTGCAGGTAACTGACTATGGCTACACCTTC. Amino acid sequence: CASSVLQVTDYGYTF.

This CDR3 is CASTRPGRPQHF. As DNA, the CDR3 is TGTGCCAGTACCCGACCGGGGAGGCCCCAGCATTTT. This chain links TRBV19 with TRBJ1-5; D is uncertain. With 7 bases removed from V and 9 bases from J, the gap between germline ends came to 13 bases. CDR1 is LNHDA and CDR2 is SQIVND in the germline V gene (reference sequence). The CDR3 consists of 12 residues.

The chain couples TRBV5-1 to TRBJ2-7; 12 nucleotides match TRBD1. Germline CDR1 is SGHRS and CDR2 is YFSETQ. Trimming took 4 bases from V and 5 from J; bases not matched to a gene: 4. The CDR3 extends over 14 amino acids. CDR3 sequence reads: CASSMGQGAHEQYF. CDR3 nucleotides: TGCGCCAGCAGCATGGGACAGGGGGCCCACGAGCAGTACTTC.

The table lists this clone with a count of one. In DNA form, the CDR3 reads TGTGCCAGCAGTCGGTATCAAGAGACCCAGTACTTC. This translates into CASSRYQETQYF. The V call is TRBV13, the J call TRBJ2-5; D is undetermined. V was clipped by 6 bases and J by 2 bases, with 7 bases between them. CDR3 length: 12 amino acids. Germline V gene data show CDR1 as PRHDT and CDR2 as FYEKMQ (reference sequence).

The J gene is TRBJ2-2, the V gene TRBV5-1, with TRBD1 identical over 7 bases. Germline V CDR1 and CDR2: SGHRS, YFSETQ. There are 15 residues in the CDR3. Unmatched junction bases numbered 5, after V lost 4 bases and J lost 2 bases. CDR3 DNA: TGCGCCAGCAGCGTAGGGACAGAAAACACCGGGGAGCTGTTTTTT. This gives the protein CASSVGTENTGELFF.

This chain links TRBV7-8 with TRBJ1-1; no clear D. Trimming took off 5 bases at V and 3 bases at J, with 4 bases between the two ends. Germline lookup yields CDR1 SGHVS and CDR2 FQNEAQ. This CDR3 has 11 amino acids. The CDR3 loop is CASSTDTEAFF. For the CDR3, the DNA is TGTGCCAGCAGCACAGACACTGAAGCTTTCTTT.